These 8 T cell receptor beta chains were sequenced from one sample in a study of blood T cell repertoires in COVID-19. The data were produced by immunoSEQ multiplex PCR, yet TCRdb's version contains in-frame clones alone and is incomplete. This table has fewer than 300,000 clones, 88% appearing once. Sequences were obtained from peripheral blood. The receptors originated from a woman aged 40 to 50 who had recovered from COVID-19.

This chain uses TRBV4-3 with TRBJ2-3; TRBD2 aligns across 14 bases. J gave up 5 bases and V 2 bases, and 6 bases lay outside the gene matches. The germline CDR1 and CDR2 sequences are LGHNA and YSLEER. This CDR3 contains 17 residues. In nucleotides, the CDR3 is TGCGCCAGCAGCCAAAGACTAGCGGGAGGGCAGGGAGATACGCAGTATTTT. The encoded protein is CASSQRLAGGQGDTQYF.

The chain uses TRBV6-6 and TRBJ1-2; 8 nucleotides line up with TRBD1. Germline loops: CDR1 MNHNY, CDR2 SVGAGI (reference sequence). The CDR3 is made up of 13 amino acids. The V segment lost 4 bases and the J segment 3 bases; nucleotides outside the gene matches: 1. The CDR3 DNA sequence: TGTGCCAGCAGTTTGACAGGGGACTATGGCTACACCTTC. Its protein is CASSLTGDYGYTF.

V usage is TRBV7-3 and J usage is TRBJ2-1; D is undetermined. This CDR3 comprises 16 residues. The V and J ends lost 4 bases and 2 bases respectively, with 15 bases between them. The germline V gene has CDR1 SGHTA and CDR2 FQGTGA. CDR3 bases: TGTGCCAGCAGCTCGGCGGCCCTCGGAACCTACAATGAGCAGTTCTTC. This sequence encodes CASSSAALGTYNEQFF.

The rearrangement links TRBV6-6 to TRBJ2-1; 15 bases fit TRBD2. The germline CDR1 and CDR2 sequences are MNHNY and SVGAGI (reference sequence). V gave up 5 bases and J gave up 2 bases; unmatched junction bases: 7. This CDR3 has 18 amino acids. The CDR3 DNA reads as TGTGCCAGCAGTCCCGGACTAGCGGGAGGGCCGCCCTACAATGAGCAGTTCTTC. Its protein product is CASSPGLAGGPPYNEQFF.

The rearrangement joins TRBV7-2 to TRBJ1-6, with 11 bases identical to TRBD1. CDR1 is SGHTA and CDR2 is FQGNSA in the germline V gene. With V trimmed by 4 bases and J by 11 bases, 4 bases remained unmatched. CDR3 size: 14 residues. The CDR3 reads CASSSRDRGTPLHF. The CDR3 coding sequence is TGTGCCAGCAGCTCCCGGGACAGGGGGACACCCCTCCACTTT. Combining the CDR3 with reference TRBV7-2 and TRBJ1-6 gives the whole variable domain GAGVSQSPSNKVTEKGKDVELRCDPISGHTALYWYRQSLGQGLEFLIYFQGNSAPDKSGLPSDRFSAERTGGSVSTLTIQRTQQEDSAVYLCASSSRDRGTPLHFGNGTRLTVT.

The V and J genes are TRBV24-1 and TRBJ1-2; weak D call: TRBD1 (6 bases). From germline, CDR1 is KGHDR and CDR2 SFDVKD. V lost 4 bases to trimming and J lost 0 bases, with 11 bases between them. The CDR3 runs to 15 residues. The CDR3 nucleotides read TGTGCCACCAGTGACCCCAGGACAGCTAACTATGGCTACACCTTC. As protein: CATSDPRTANYGYTF.

This clone was seen a few times. V gene TRBV7-3 combines with J gene TRBJ2-2; 11 positions match TRBD1. Germline CDR1 and CDR2: SGHTA and FQGTGA. The CDR3 covers 16 residues. V shed 6 bases, J shed 7 bases, and the junction held 10 bases outside the gene matches. CDR3 in amino acids: CASSRAGQGAGGELFF. In nucleotides, the CDR3 is TGTGCCAGCAGTCGCGCCGGACAGGGGGCGGGCGGGGAGCTGTTTTTT.

The chain uses TRBV4-2 and TRBJ2-1, with TRBD2 matching over 13 bases. Germline loops: CDR1 LGHNA, CDR2 YNFKEQ. J lost 7 bases, V lost 2 bases, and 5 bases had no gene match. CDR3 length equals 16 residues. The CDR3 region is CASSQRGLAGWNEQFF. The CDR3 coding sequence is TGTGCCAGCAGCCAACGGGGACTAGCGGGATGGAATGAGCAGTTCTTC.